The entry below describes one T cell receptor beta chain. This clone's antigen is unknown. A read error is likely here: a far larger clone is one base away. This sample also contains other DNA sequences that code for the same CDR3. The CDR3 runs 15 amino acids, cysteine and phenylalanine included. Just CDR3 DNA is preserved here, 45 bases in frame from base 1. V sheds 5 bases and J sheds 0 bases, leaving 11 bases between their ends. CDR1 and CDR2 were assigned from the germline V gene as SGHAT and FQNNGV. The data derive from a study of OX40 agonist ivuxolimab in advanced cancers. About the study as a whole: The costimulatory receptor OX40 (CD134) was targeted by ivuxolimab, a fully human IgG2 agonistic monoclonal antibody. Partial responses were achieved by three dose-escalation patients, of whom one had hepatocellular carcinoma and two had cutaneous melanoma. Prior anti-PD-1, anti-PD-L1 or anti-CTLA-4 therapy was permitted, and checkpoint inhibitors had been received by less than 45% of dose-escalation patients. The purpose of peripheral TCRbeta sequencing was to test whether ivuxolimab changed TCR sequence diversity and led to clonal T-cell expansion. The paper describes the monotherapy dose-escalation part (N of about 50 patients) of the phase I trial of ivuxolimab. Intravenous ivuxolimab was administered to patients every 2 weeks at six dose levels: 0.01, 0.1, 0.3, 1.5, 3 and 10 mg/kg. A male proportion of around 81% and a mean age of 60 years, ranging from 23 to 79, were recorded for the dose-escalation cohort. Of the roughly 51 patients in dose escalation, some 19 had hepatocellular carcinoma, some 15 had melanoma, 9 had renal cell carcinoma and 9 had head and neck cancer.

Patients with a history of autoimmune disease or receiving systemic immunosuppression were excluded from the trial. Peripheral blood for TCR sequencing was collected from all dose cohorts at baseline, on cycle 4 day 1, and on cycle 7 day 1. Samples were obtained from an open-label, multicenter, first-in-human phase I dose-escalation trial of ivuxolimab. The trial enrolled adults with locally advanced or metastatic head and neck squamous cell, hepatocellular, melanoma or renal cell carcinoma. Before TCR sequencing, CD4+ T cells and CD8+ T cells from peripheral blood were sorted into separate populations. For sequencing of the TCRbeta CDR3 region, genomic DNA was extracted from the sorted cells. The immunoSEQ Assay was used for sequencing of TCRbeta CDR3 regions. Not all clones reach the TCRdb copy of this immuneACCESS table, which keeps in-frame sequences only. Checked studies attribute under half of the gap to unresolved V genes and leave the rest unexplained. The sample includes roughly 11,000 clones, with under 80% observed a single time. The ten largest clones take up about 29% of the sample.

General conclusions and limits of the study: On average, CD8+ T cells showed more expanded clones than CD4+ T cells after ivuxolimab. At doses from 0.1 to 3.0 mg/kg, clonal expansion was seen in both CD4+ and CD8+ blood T cells between baseline and week 6. Antigen specificity was not determined for the clonally expanded peripheral T cells. In the 0.1-3.0 mg/kg groups, partial responders had among the lowest normalized peripheral clonal expansion, particularly in CD8+ T cells. Low levels of normalized T-cell clonal expansion were also seen in some patients who did not respond.

Sequenced here: CD4+ or CD8+ T cells sorted from blood, sampled in a trial of the OX40 agonist ivuxolimab. The rearranged segments are TRBV11-2 and TRBJ2-1, with the D gene too uncertain to name. The receptor was derived from an adult with an advanced solid tumor such as melanoma, head and neck, liver or kidney cancer. Here the CDR3 is given as CASSQELSSYNEQFF. The DNA reads as follows: TGTGCCAGCAGCCAAGAACTGAGCTCCTACAATGAGCAGTTCTTC.